The following is a TCR beta chain sequence with its context. Its target is not known. Time point specified: week 47, end of study. A 20-mer mutant IDH1 peptide at 300 ug was injected subcutaneously with topical imiquimod. The assay was immunoSEQ multiplex PCR, and TCRdb's table has in-frame clones only and misses some. The profile covers roughly 51,000 clones, with about 81% appearing a single time and around 4.7% taken by the ten largest. This record belongs to a study of a mutant IDH1 vaccine in newly diagnosed glioma. In the study overall: Once 4-6 weeks had passed after radiotherapy alone, vaccination started, or it started with temozolomide cycles. Prior therapy was radiotherapy, temozolomide, or both; most received both. Treated patients had a mean age of roughly 44 years and a sex split that was roughly 60% male and roughly 40% female. Overall study findings and caveats: Apparently unrelated to pseudoprogression were changes in the top peripheral T cell clonotypes.

Sequencing was performed on PBMCs, taken from a glioma patient whose treatment included an IDH1 peptide vaccine. This clonotype was sampled from a woman aged 25 to 39 with glioma. Some clones in this sample may be carry-over from other donors' samples.

The CDR3 DNA is TGTGCCAGCAGTGGGGGTCAGGGGCTTGGTGAAAAACTGTTTTTT. This translates into CASSGGQGLGEKLFF. The chain couples TRBV2 to TRBJ1-4, with a possible D match to TRBD1 (6 bases). The germline V and J ends were trimmed by 4 bases and 7 bases, with 16 bases remaining between them. Germline V CDR1 and CDR2: SNHLY, FYNNEI. This CDR3 has 15 residues.